One sample yielded the 21 T cell receptor delta chains listed below, sequenced in a study of delta chains in infants with herpesvirus infections. PBMC RNA was reverse transcribed using gamma-chain- and delta-chain-specific primers. TCRdb reprocessed the RT-PCR reads using CATT. The table records 1,500 to 2,000 delta-chain clones, 6.7% of them present only once. The material was peripheral blood, obtained at time point 1 of longitudinal follow-up. The receptor set was obtained from a human donor who was a Ugandan infant, either HIV-exposed or HIV-unexposed (not recorded which).

A word on this clone: A much larger clone differs from this one at a single base, so this may be a read error. Distinct nucleotide sequences in the sample also encode this CDR3. The J gene is TRDJ1, the V gene TRDV1; 9 positions match TRDD3. After removal of 5 bases from V and 11 bases from J, the junction contained 27 bases not matched to a gene. Germline-derived CDR1 and CDR2 are TSWWSYY and QGS. The CDR3 is made up of 19 amino acids. This CDR3 is CALGCSYLVLGDTRLKLIF. CDR3 in DNA: TGTGCTCTTGGGTGCTCCTACCTCGTACTGGGGGACACGCGCCTGAAGCTCATCTTT.

This clone is judged medium-sized. The same CDR3 is also encoded by other DNA sequences in this sample. The chain uses TRDV1 and TRDJ1; 9 positions match TRDD3. The junction had 14 bases not matched to a gene; V was cut back by 9 bases and J by 0 bases. CDR3 length: 17 residues. The germline V gene encodes CDR1 TSWWSYY and CDR2 QGS. The CDR3 is CALGRGGILVYTDKLIF. In nucleotides, the CDR3 is TGTGCTCTCGGTAGGGGGGGGATACTCGTGTACACCGATAAACTCATCTTT.

In this sample, this clone is large. This sequence joins TRDV1 and TRDJ1; D might be TRDD2 (5 bases). Germline CDR1 TSWWSYY, CDR2 QGS. Trimming cost V 2 bases and J 0 bases, with 22 bases left between them. This CDR3 contains 19 residues. The CDR3: CALGERPSFSLLDTDKLIF. DNA of the CDR3: TGTGCTCTTGGGGAAAGACCGTCCTTCTCGCTTCTCGACACCGATAAACTCATCTTT.

In its sample, this clone ranks as large. This rearrangement joins TRDV1 to TRDJ1; 13 nucleotides line up with TRDD3. J was trimmed by 0 bases and V by 4 bases; bases with no gene match: 29. The CDR3 spans 25 residues. In germline, CDR1 is TSWWSYY, CDR2 QGS. The CDR3 bases are TGTGCTCTTGGGGCAACTTCCCCTACCCTTACTGGGGGATACGTGTCTCCCAAGTACACCGATAAACTCATCTTT. It codes for CALGATSPTLTGGYVSPKYTDKLIF.

This clone was observed a handful of times. The chain uses TRDV1 and TRDJ1; TRDD3 matches 10 bases. The junction had 26 bases not matched to a gene; V was cut back by 0 bases and J by 4 bases. This CDR3 contains 23 residues. Germline assignment: CDR1 TSWWSYY and CDR2 QGS. For the CDR3, the DNA is TGTGCTCTTGGGGAACTGAGACTTGCACTGTACTGGGGGATCCCTCCCCTGGGCGATAAACTCATCTTT. It is translated as CALGELRLALYWGIPPLGDKLIF.

This clone is labeled as large (0.1 to 1%). The chain joins TRDV1 to TRDJ1; weak D call: TRDD3 (5 bases). V shed 2 bases and J shed 2 bases, with 12 bases lying between them. The germline V gene encodes CDR1 TSWWSYY and CDR2 QGS. The CDR3 runs 15 residues. CDR3 DNA: TGTGCTCTTGGGGAAGGGGCTGGGATGACCGATAAACTCATCTTT. Translation: CALGEGAGMTDKLIF.

This clone is deemed medium-sized. This chain joins TRDV1 and TRDJ1, with 12 nucleotides matching TRDD3. The germline CDR1 and CDR2 sequences are TSWWSYY and QGS. V was clipped by 5 bases and J by 0 bases; unmatched bases: 22. This CDR3 has 22 residues. This CDR3 reads CALGTPLGDTRRSRVYTDKLIF. The CDR3 DNA follows: TGTGCTCTTGGGACTCCTCTGGGGGATACGCGGAGAAGTCGGGTGTACACCGATAAACTCATCTTT.

This clone is labeled large (0.1 to 1%). This sequence joins TRDV1 and TRDJ2; TRDD3 matches 7 bases. Losses at the gene ends were 0 bases for V and 5 bases for J; bases not matched to a gene: 6. The germline V gene encodes CDR1 TSWWSYY and CDR2 QGS. The CDR3 consists of 16 residues. Here the CDR3 DNA reads TGTGCTCTTGGGGAACTTGAAGGGGGATCTACAGCACAACTCTTCTTT. It specifies CALGELEGGSTAQLFF.

The chain is built from TRDV2 and TRDJ3; TRDD3 agrees at 8 bases. TCRdb lists no J gene, so it was determined here by aligning the DNA to germline. Germline V gene data show CDR1 as GEAIGNYY and CDR2 as EKD. The length of the CDR3 is 16 residues. The trim removed 3 bases at V and 0 bases at J, leaving 0 bases unmatched. The CDR3 is CACDGGYSWDTRQMFF. The CDR3 nucleotides read TGTGCCTGTGACGGGGGATACTCCTGGGACACCCGACAGATGTTTTTC.

As to this clone: This may be a read error: a much more frequent sequence differs by one nucleotide. The chain links TRDV1 to TRDJ1; D possibly corresponds to TRDD2 (9 bases). Germline CDR1 and CDR2: TSWWSYY and QGS. The CDR3 has 24 residues. Trimming removed 4 bases at V and 0 bases at J, with 39 bases between. The CDR3 DNA reads TGTGCTCTTGGGGCCCGAACGAGACCTCCTTCCTACGCCCGACTGGGGGCCTACACCGATAAACTCATCTTT. Its protein is CALGARTRPPSYARLGAYTDKLIF.

This clone is labeled as medium-sized. The chain is built from TRDV1 and TRDJ1; tentative D call: TRDD2 (6 bases). This CDR3 is built from 21 residues. Between the trimmed V and J ends, which lost 1 base and 0 bases, there was a span of 27 bases. The germline gives CDR1 TSWWSYY, CDR2 QGS. CDR3 DNA: TGTGCTCTTGGGGAACCGTTCCTATGGTCCGGGATCCCTACGTACACCGATAAACTCATCTTT. Residues: CALGEPFLWSGIPTYTDKLIF.

A remark on this clone: Its ends do not fully match the called genes, so a read error is possible. This chain's CDR3 is CALGDYSSLLVTDKPIF. CDR3 DNA sequence: TGTGCTCTTGGGGACTACTCCTCTCTCTTGGTCACCGATAAACCCATCTTT. The chain is built from TRDV1 and TRDJ1; unclear D gene. The CDR3 covers 17 residues. Germline V lookup: CDR1 TSWWSYY, CDR2 QGS.

Remarks on this clone: A much larger clone lies a single base off, so this may be a read error. The V and J genes are TRAV38-2/DV8 and TRDJ1; 9 nucleotides match TRDD3. V was clipped by 0 bases and J by 3 bases; unmatched bases: 27. The CDR3 extends over 23 amino acids. Looked up from germline, CDR1 is TSESDYY and CDR2 is QEAYKQQN. Here the CDR3 DNA reads TGTGCTTATAGGAGCGCGTATCTTTGGGCCATACTGGGGGAGTGGCCCTTCCCCGATAAACTCATCTTT. It codes for CAYRSAYLWAILGEWPFPDKLIF.

This clone occurred a few times. A much larger clone differs from this one at a single base, so this may be a read error. The chain combines TRDV1 with TRDJ1; 9 nucleotides match TRDD3. This CDR3 region has 21 residues. Germline lookup yields CDR1 TSWWSYY and CDR2 QGS. The V and J ends lost 5 bases and 7 bases, in that order; junction bases with no gene match: 29. CDR3 loop: CALGLLCRFSWGTGGPAKLIF. CDR3 in DNA: TGTGCTCTTGGGCTCCTTTGTCGCTTTTCCTGGGGAACTGGGGGACCTGCTAAACTCATCTTT.

For this clone: This may come from a read error, since a much larger clone is one base off. This sequence joins TRDV3 and TRDJ1, with 10 bases that match TRDD3. The J gene was missing in TCRdb and was found by matching the end of the DNA to germline. V shed 2 bases and J 2 bases; nucleotides not matched to a gene: 26. This CDR3 region has 21 residues. Per germline, CDR1 TVYSNPD and CDR2 GDNSRS (reference sequence). The CDR3 sequence is CAFPLSFPLYWGIRGTDKLIF. The CDR3 DNA follows: TGTGCCTTTCCCCTGAGCTTCCCACTGTACTGGGGGATTCGAGGGACCGATAAACTCATCTTT. Full variable domain (outside the CDR3, taken from reference TRDV3 and TRDJ1): CDKVTQSSPDQTVASGSEVVLLCTYDTVYSNPDLFWYRIRPDYSFQFVFYGDNSRSEGADFTQGRFSVKHILTQKAFHLVISPVRTEDSATYYCAFPLSFPLYWGIRGTDKLIFGKGTRVTVEP.

In this sample, this clone turned up a few times. This chain links TRDV1 with TRDJ1; possible D gene TRDD3, 6 bases. The CDR3 contains 17 residues. Germline-derived CDR1 and CDR2 are TSWWSYY and QGS. V lost 1 base and J lost 3, with 18 bases in between. DNA for the CDR3: TGTGCTCTTGGGGAACCCCATATTGGATACACGGCCGATAAACTCATCTTT. Its translation is CALGEPHIGYTADKLIF.

To note about this clone: A much larger clone differs by one base, so this may be a read error. The chain joins TRDV1 to TRDJ1; a weak D match, TRDD2 (5 bases). From germline, CDR1 is TSWWSYY and CDR2 QGS. CDR3 length: 14 residues. V was clipped by 4 bases and J by 4 bases, with 13 bases between them. CDR3 sequence reads: CALGGRCLHDKLIF. The CDR3 DNA reads as TGTGCTCTTGGGGGCCGATGCCTACACGATAAACTCATCTTT.

The chain recombines TRDV1 with TRDJ1; 7 bases fit TRDD3. V dropped 4 bases and J dropped 2; count of bases not matched to a gene: 19. This CDR3 contains 19 residues. Germline lookup yields CDR1 TSWWSYY and CDR2 QGS. The CDR3 here is CALGGRNLRHPGDTDKLIF. CDR3 bases: TGTGCTCTTGGGGGACGCAATCTACGGCACCCGGGGGATACCGATAAACTCATCTTT.

This rearrangement joins TRDV1 to TRDJ1; 8 nucleotides agree with TRDD3. There are 19 residues in the CDR3. V was clipped by 1 base and J by 2 bases; unmatched bases: 15. The germline V gene encodes CDR1 TSWWSYY and CDR2 QGS. In nucleotides, the CDR3 is TGTGCTCTTGGGGAACCTTCCCTCTCTACTGGGGGCCATACCGATAAACTCATCTTT. This translates into CALGEPSLSTGGHTDKLIF.

By share, this clone counts as medium-sized (0.01 to 0.1%). This sample includes further DNA sequences coding for the same CDR3. The J gene is TRDJ1, the V gene TRDV1, with 7 bases that match TRDD3. The CDR3 contains 25 residues. Germline V gene sequence: CDR1 TSWWSYY, CDR2 QGS. Trimming took 4 bases from V and 0 from J; bases not matched to a gene: 35. This CDR3 reads CALGAVRPSVLLGIASPPYTDKLIF. The CDR3 bases are TGTGCTCTTGGGGCCGTAAGGCCTTCGGTCTTACTGGGGATAGCTTCCCCACCGTACACCGATAAACTCATCTTT.

In its sample, this clone is large. The chain is built from TRDV1 and TRDJ1; the match to TRDD3 covers 10 bases. The CDR3 consists of 19 residues. V lost 2 bases to trimming and J lost 1 base; unmatched junction nucleotides: 13. Per the germline V gene, CDR1 is TSWWSYY and CDR2 is QGS. The CDR3 DNA reads TGTGCTCTTGGGGAAGACCACAATGGGGGATACCCACCCACCGATAAACTCATCTTT. Its translation: CALGEDHNGGYPPTDKLIF.